The 22 T cell receptor beta chains below come from one sample, sequenced in a study of T cell responses to AZD1222 COVID-19 vaccine. Libraries were prepared by immunoSEQ multiplex PCR; TCRdb keeps only in-frame clonotypes and omits some of them. There are some 150,000 clones in the sample; about 87% occur only once, and around 3.1% lies in the top ten. The source material was peripheral blood, sampled on day 0 of AZD1222 vaccination. Receptors were obtained from an adult in good health.

This sequence joins TRBV4-2 and TRBJ1-2; D is uncertain. The germline V gene has CDR1 LGHNA and CDR2 YNFKEQ. This CDR3 contains 15 residues. Trimming removed 4 bases from V and 3 bases from J, with 15 bases in between. CDR3 residues: CASSLNSYGDYGYTF. The CDR3 nucleotides are TGTGCCAGCAGCCTCAACAGTTATGGTGACTATGGCTACACCTTC.

V is TRBV27 and J is TRBJ2-2; D gene unclear. Germline V gene lookup returns CDR1 MNHEY and CDR2 SMNVEV (reference sequence). The CDR3 spans 14 residues. The V end was cut by 6 bases, the J end by 4 bases, with 12 bases between. The CDR3 spells CASRNIGSTGELFF. CDR3 in DNA: TGTGCCAGCAGAAACATCGGTAGCACCGGGGAGCTGTTTTTT.

This clone was seen a handful of times. The chain employs TRBV18 and TRBJ2-7; unclear D gene. The CDR3 contains 11 residues. Germline CDR1 is KGHSH and CDR2 is LQKENI. Trimming pared 4 bases from V and 6 bases from J, leaving 7 bases between. The CDR3 region has the DNA TGTGCCAGCTCACACGGATTCGAGCAGTACTTC. Encoded protein: CASSHGFEQYF.

J is TRBJ2-5 and V is TRBV2; D gene ambiguous. The V gene's germline CDR1 is SNHLY and CDR2 FYNNEI. The V end lost 0 bases, the J end lost 1 base, and 6 bases lay between the germline ends. CDR3 length: 14 residues. CDR3 bases: TGTGCCAGCAGTGAAGCACACCCCCAAGAGACCCAGTACTTC. This encodes CASSEAHPQETQYF.

The chain carries TRBV11-3 and TRBJ2-1; 10 bases fit TRBD1. The junction had 5 bases not matched to a gene; V was cut back by 5 bases and J by 4 bases. The CDR3 totals 15 residues. Looked up from germline, CDR1 is SGHNT and CDR2 is YENEEA. In nucleotides, the CDR3 is TGTGCCAGCAGCCCTAGGACAGGGGGATACAATGAGCAGTTCTTC. Translated, it gives CASSPRTGGYNEQFF.

This chain links TRBV6-5 with TRBJ1-5, with 7 bases aligning to TRBD1. Germline values: CDR1 MNHEY, CDR2 SVGAGI. The CDR3 has 14 amino acids. J was trimmed by 3 bases and V by 5 bases; bases with no gene match: 4. The CDR3 sequence: CASSRTGPNQPQHF. The CDR3, as DNA: TGTGCCAGCAGTCGGACAGGTCCCAATCAGCCCCAGCATTTT.

The rearrangement uses TRBV4-3 and TRBJ2-1; 7 bases map to TRBD2. This CDR3 spans 14 amino acids. Germline V gene lookup returns CDR1 LGHNA and CDR2 YSLEER. With V trimmed by 0 bases and J by 9 bases, 5 bases remained unmatched. Here the CDR3 DNA reads TGCGCCAGCAGCCAAGAACGGGGAGGGGTTGAGCAGTTCTTC. Amino acid sequence: CASSQERGGVEQFF.

The chain links TRBV7-2 to TRBJ1-6; D unclear. Germline V gene data show CDR1 as SGHTA and CDR2 as FQGNSA. CDR3 size: 14 residues. The V end lost 3 bases, the J end lost 7 bases, and 10 bases lay between the germline ends. CDR3 in amino acids: CASSFEGSNSPLHF. For the CDR3, the DNA is TGTGCCAGCAGCTTTGAGGGATCAAATTCACCCCTCCACTTT.

This chain joins TRBV28 and TRBJ1-2; possibly TRBD1 for D (6 bases). Germline V gene data show CDR1 as MDHEN and CDR2 as SYDVKM. This CDR3 comprises 14 residues. Trimming removed 5 bases from V and 5 bases from J, with 15 bases in between. The CDR3 region has the DNA TGTGCCAGCAGTCTTTCAGGGGTTGGGTATGGCTACACCTTC. Translation: CASSLSGVGYGYTF.

The chain is built from TRBV6-5 and TRBJ2-4; D remains ambiguous. The CDR3 extends over 15 amino acids. V gave up 2 bases and J gave up 2 bases, with 10 bases separating them. Germline assignment: CDR1 MNHEY and CDR2 SVGAGI. CDR3 sequence: CASSYLSDSKNIQYF. The CDR3 DNA sequence: TGTGCCAGCAGTTACCTTTCCGATTCCAAAAACATTCAGTACTTC.

For the CDR3, the DNA is TGCGCCAGCAGTGAAAACAGGGGGCTCTCCTACGAGCAGTACTTC. Its protein product is CASSENRGLSYEQYF. This chain joins TRBV10-1 and TRBJ2-7; 9 bases agree with TRBD1. V lost 3 bases, J lost 0 bases, and 3 bases stayed unmatched. There are 15 residues in the CDR3. In germline, CDR1 is WNHNN, CDR2 SYGVQD (reference sequence).

The chain uses TRBV7-3 and TRBJ2-3; D not certain. V was clipped by 1 base and J by 8 bases, with 7 bases between them. The CDR3 runs 12 residues. Germline CDR1 reads SGHTA; CDR2 reads FQGTGA. CDR3 loop: CASSLNLGTQYF. CDR3 DNA sequence: TGTGCCAGCAGCTTAAATTTGGGTACGCAGTATTTT.

For the CDR3, the DNA is TGTGCCAGTACCATAGGTCGTAACACCGGGGAGCTGTTTTTT. Translating gives CASTIGRNTGELFF. The gene calls are TRBV19 and TRBJ2-2; D gene ambiguous. The CDR3 length is 14 residues. The V end lost 7 bases, the J end lost 2 bases, and 11 bases lay between the germline ends. CDR1 and CDR2 from the germline V gene are LNHDA and SQIVND (reference sequence).

This chain uses TRBV18 with TRBJ1-1; D not certain. The CDR3 spans 15 residues. The germline gives CDR1 KGHSH, CDR2 LQKENI. Trimming took 3 bases from V and 10 from J, leaving 21 bases between them. CDR3: CASSPGTISRFVAFF. The CDR3, as DNA: TGTGCCAGCTCACCGGGCACTATCTCTCGTTTCGTAGCTTTCTTT.

This chain joins TRBV7-8 and TRBJ1-6; TRBD1 agrees at 9 bases. The CDR3 contains 16 residues. With V trimmed by 5 bases and J by 12 bases, 14 bases remained unmatched. The germline CDR1 and CDR2 sequences are SGHVS and FQNEAQ. CDR3 amino acids: CASSALLPGQGEPLHF. Here the CDR3 DNA reads TGTGCCAGCAGCGCCCTTCTACCGGGACAGGGTGAACCCCTCCACTTT.

In this sample, this clone turned up once. CDR3 region: CASRGTGTRKLFF. CDR3 DNA sequence: TGTGCCAGCAGGGGAACAGGGACCAGAAAACTGTTTTTT. The gene calls are TRBV28 and TRBJ1-4, with a tentative D call TRBD1 (6 bases). V lost 6 bases to trimming and J lost 10 bases, with 15 bases between them. This CDR3 is built from 13 residues. Germline V lookup: CDR1 MDHEN, CDR2 SYDVKM.

The gene calls are TRBV6-5 and TRBJ1-3; no clear D gene. Germline values: CDR1 MNHEY, CDR2 SVGAGI. The CDR3 length is 12 residues. V dropped 8 bases and J dropped 8 bases, with 13 bases sitting between them. CDR3 residues: CASQRVPDTIYF. For the CDR3, the DNA is TGTGCCAGCCAGAGGGTCCCGGACACCATATATTTT.

The rearrangement uses TRBV24-1 and TRBJ2-6; D unresolved. V lost 5 bases and J 0 bases, leaving 7 bases between the germline ends. The CDR3 runs 15 residues. Germline V gene lookup returns CDR1 KGHDR and CDR2 SFDVKD. CDR3 coding DNA: TGTGCCACCAGTGGCTCGCCCTCTGGGGCCAACGTCCTGACTTTC. Encoded protein: CATSGSPSGANVLTF.

The CDR3 loop is CASSYTGGVDGYTF. The CDR3 DNA reads TGTGCCAGCTCCTATACAGGGGGTGTCGATGGCTACACCTTC. The chain has TRBV18 and TRBJ1-2; 8 positions match TRBD1. CDR1 is KGHSH, CDR2 LQKENI, per germline. The CDR3 consists of 14 residues. V trimming: 6 bases; J trimming: 6 bases; junction bases outside the gene matches: 9.

This clone was found a few times. V is TRBV7-2 and J is TRBJ1-1; weak D call: TRBD1 (6 bases). Trimming pared 1 base from V and 5 bases from J, leaving 11 bases between. This CDR3 region has 14 residues. The germline V gene encodes CDR1 SGHTA and CDR2 FQGNSA. The CDR3 sequence is CASSLEGGVTEAFF. The CDR3 DNA sequence: TGTGCCAGCAGCTTAGAGGGGGGAGTGACTGAAGCTTTCTTT.

This chain uses TRBV7-9 with TRBJ2-1, with 10 bases matching TRBD2. V shed 3 bases and J 6 bases; nucleotides not matched to a gene: 5. The germline V gene encodes CDR1 SEHNR and CDR2 FQNEAQ (reference sequence). This CDR3 comprises 15 residues. The CDR3 is CASSFSGGTTNEQFF. Here the CDR3 DNA reads TGTGCCAGCAGCTTTAGCGGGGGGACGACCAATGAGCAGTTCTTC.

CDR3 nucleotides: TGTGCCAGCAGCCCGGGCGGCGCAGCTAATGAAAAACTGTTTTTT. Its protein is CASSPGGAANEKLFF. The gene calls are TRBV14 and TRBJ1-4; D gene uncertain. The CDR3 extends over 15 amino acids. Germline values: CDR1 SGHDN, CDR2 FVKESK. Trimming stripped 4 bases from V and 3 bases from J, with 12 bases between.